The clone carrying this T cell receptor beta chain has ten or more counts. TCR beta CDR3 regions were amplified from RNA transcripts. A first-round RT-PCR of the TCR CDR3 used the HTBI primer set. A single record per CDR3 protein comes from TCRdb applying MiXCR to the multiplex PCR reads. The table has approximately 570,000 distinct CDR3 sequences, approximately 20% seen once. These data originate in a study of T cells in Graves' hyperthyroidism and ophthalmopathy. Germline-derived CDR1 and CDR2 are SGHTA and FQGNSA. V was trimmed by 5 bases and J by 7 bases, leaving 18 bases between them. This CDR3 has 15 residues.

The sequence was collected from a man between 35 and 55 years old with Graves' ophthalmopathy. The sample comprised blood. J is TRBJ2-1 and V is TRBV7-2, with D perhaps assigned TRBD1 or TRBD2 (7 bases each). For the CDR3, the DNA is TGTGCCAGCAGCCCCGGGCAGGGGGGGGGTAATGAGCAGTTCTTC. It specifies CASSPGQGGGNEQFF.